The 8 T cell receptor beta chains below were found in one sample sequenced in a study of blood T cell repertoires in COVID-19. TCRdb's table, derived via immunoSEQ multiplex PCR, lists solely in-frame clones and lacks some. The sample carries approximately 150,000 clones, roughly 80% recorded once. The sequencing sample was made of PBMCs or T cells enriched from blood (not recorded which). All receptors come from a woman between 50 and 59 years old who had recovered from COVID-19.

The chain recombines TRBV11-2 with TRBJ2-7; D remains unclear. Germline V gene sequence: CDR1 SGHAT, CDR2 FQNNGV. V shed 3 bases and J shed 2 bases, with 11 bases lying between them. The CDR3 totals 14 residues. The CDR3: CASSFRQRTYEQYF. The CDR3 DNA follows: TGTGCCAGCAGCTTTCGACAACGGACCTACGAGCAGTACTTC.

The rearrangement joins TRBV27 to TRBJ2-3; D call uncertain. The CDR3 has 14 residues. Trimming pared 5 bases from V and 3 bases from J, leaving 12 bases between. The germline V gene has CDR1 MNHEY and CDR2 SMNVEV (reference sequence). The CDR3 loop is CASSLNSWTDTQYF. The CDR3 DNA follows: TGTGCCAGCAGTCTTAATAGTTGGACAGATACGCAGTATTTT.

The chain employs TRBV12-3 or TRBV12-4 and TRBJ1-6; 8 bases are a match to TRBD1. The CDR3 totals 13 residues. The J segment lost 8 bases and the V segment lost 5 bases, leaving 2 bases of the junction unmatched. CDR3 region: CASSVQGDSPLHF. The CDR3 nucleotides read TGTGCCAGCAGTGTACAGGGGGATTCACCCCTCCACTTT.

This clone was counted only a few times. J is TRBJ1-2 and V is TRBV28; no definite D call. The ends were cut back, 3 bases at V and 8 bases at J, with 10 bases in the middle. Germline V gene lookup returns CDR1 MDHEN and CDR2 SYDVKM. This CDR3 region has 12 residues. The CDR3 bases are TGTGCCAGCAGTTTTTACCGGGGAGGCTACACCTTC. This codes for CASSFYRGGYTF.

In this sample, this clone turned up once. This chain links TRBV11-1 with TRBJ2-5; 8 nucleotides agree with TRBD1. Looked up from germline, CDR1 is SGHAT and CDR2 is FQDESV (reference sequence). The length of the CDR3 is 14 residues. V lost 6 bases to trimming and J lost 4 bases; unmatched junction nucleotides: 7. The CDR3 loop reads CASRVTGGIETQYF. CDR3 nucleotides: TGTGCCAGCAGGGTCACAGGGGGAATAGAGACCCAGTACTTC.

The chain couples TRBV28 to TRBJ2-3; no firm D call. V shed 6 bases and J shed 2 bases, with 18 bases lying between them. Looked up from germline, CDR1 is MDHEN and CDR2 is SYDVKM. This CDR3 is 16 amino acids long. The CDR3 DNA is TGTGCCAGCAGCCGGAACCGGGTAGCACTCACAGATACGCAGTATTTT. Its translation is CASSRNRVALTDTQYF.

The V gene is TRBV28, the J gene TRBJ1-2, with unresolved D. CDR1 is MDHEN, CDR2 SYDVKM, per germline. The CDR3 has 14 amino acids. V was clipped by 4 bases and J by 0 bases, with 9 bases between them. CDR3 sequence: CASSSGVTNYGYTF. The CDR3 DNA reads TGTGCCAGCAGTTCGGGAGTTACTAACTATGGCTACACCTTC.

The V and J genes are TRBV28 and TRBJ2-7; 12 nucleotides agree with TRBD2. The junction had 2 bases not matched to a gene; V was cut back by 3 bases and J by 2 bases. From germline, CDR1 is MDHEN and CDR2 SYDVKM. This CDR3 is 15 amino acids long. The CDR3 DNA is TGTGCCAGCAGTTTTGCTAGCGGGAGGGCCTACGAGCAGTACTTC. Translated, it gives CASSFASGRAYEQYF.